Detailed here is one T cell receptor (beta chain). PCR employed 60 Vbeta and 13 Jbeta primers. TCRdb's copy holds only in-frame clones and misses some; the assay was immunoSEQ multiplex PCR. The table shows 130,000 or so clones, with 65% to 80% occurring only once. The entry originates in a study of cytomegalovirus exposure and HLA in healthy donors. Germline V gene lookup returns CDR1 MNHEY and CDR2 SMNVEV (reference sequence). The CDR3 is 16 amino acids. V was shortened by 4 bases and J by 2 bases, with 17 bases between the two germline ends. This TCR was sampled from a woman younger than 35 in good health and CMV-seronegative. Input material: PBMCs. The chain employs TRBV27 and TRBJ2-5; D remains ambiguous. CDR3 in DNA: TGTGCCAGCAGTTCCACTTACGAAAGCGCTCAAGAGACCCAGTACTTC. This encodes CASSSTYESAQETQYF.